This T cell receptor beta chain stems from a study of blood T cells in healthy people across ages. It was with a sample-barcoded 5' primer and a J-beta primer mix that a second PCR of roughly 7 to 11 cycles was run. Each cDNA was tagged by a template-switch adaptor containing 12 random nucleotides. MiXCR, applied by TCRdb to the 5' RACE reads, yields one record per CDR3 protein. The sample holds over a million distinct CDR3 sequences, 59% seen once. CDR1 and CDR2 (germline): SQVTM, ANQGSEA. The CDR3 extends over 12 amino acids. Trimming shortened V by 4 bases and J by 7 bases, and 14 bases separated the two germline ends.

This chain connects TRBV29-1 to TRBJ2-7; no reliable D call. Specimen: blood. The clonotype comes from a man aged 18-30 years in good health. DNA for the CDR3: TGCAGCGTTGCTCGGTCCATGGGAGAGCAGTACTTC. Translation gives CSVARSMGEQYF.